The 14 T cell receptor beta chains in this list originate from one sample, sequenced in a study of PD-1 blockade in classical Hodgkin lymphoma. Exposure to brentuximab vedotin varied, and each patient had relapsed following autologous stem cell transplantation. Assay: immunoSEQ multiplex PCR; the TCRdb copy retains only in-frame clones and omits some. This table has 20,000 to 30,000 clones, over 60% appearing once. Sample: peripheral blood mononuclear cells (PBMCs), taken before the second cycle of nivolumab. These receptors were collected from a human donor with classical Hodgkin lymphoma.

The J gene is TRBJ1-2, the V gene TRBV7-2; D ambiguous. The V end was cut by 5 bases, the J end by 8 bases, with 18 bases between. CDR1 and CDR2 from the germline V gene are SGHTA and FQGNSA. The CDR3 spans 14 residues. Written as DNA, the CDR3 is TGTGCCAGCAGCCAACTCATGGCAAGGAAGGGCTACACCTTC. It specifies CASSQLMARKGYTF.

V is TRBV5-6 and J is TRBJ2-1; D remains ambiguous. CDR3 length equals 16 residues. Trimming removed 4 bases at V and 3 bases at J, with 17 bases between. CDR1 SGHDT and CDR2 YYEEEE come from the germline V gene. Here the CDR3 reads CASSMDLTLHYNEQFF. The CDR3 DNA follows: TGTGCCAGCAGCATGGACCTTACCTTACACTACAATGAGCAGTTCTTC.

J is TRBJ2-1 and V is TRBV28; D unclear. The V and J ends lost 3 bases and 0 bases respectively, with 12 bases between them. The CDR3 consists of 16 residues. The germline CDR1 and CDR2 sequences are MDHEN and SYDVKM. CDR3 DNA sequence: TGTGCCAGCAGTTTGGCGGCCCTGAGCTCCTACAATGAGCAGTTCTTC. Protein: CASSLAALSSYNEQFF.

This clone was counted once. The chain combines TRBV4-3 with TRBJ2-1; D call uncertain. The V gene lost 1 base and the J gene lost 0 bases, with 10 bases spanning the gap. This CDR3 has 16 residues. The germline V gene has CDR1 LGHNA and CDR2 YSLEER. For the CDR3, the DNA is TGCGCCAGCAGCCAAGCTTGGAGTATCTCCTACAATGAGCAGTTCTTC. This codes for CASSQAWSISYNEQFF.

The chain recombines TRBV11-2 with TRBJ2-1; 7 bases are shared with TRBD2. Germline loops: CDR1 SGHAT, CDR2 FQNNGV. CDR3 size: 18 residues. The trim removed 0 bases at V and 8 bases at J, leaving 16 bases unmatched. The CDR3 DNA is TGTGCCAGCAGCTTAGAGCCGGGACTATCTCTCCTGGCCGATGAGCAGTTCTTC. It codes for CASSLEPGLSLLADEQFF.

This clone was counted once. The CDR3: CASSLENTDEKLFF. In DNA, the CDR3 is TGTGCCAGCAGCTTAGAGAACACGGATGAAAAACTGTTTTTT. The gene calls are TRBV7-9 and TRBJ1-4; unclear D gene. Germline V gene data show CDR1 as SEHNR and CDR2 as FQNEAQ (reference sequence). Trimming shortened V by 1 base and J by 6 bases, and 9 bases separated the two germline ends. The length of the CDR3 is 14 residues. Complete variable domain (other parts from reference TRBV7-9 and TRBJ1-4): DTGVSQNPRHKITKRGQNVTFRCDPISEHNRLYWYRQTLGQGPEFLTYFQNEAQLEKSRLLSDRFSAERPKGSFSTLEIQRTEQGDSAMYLCASSLENTDEKLFFGSGTQLSVL.

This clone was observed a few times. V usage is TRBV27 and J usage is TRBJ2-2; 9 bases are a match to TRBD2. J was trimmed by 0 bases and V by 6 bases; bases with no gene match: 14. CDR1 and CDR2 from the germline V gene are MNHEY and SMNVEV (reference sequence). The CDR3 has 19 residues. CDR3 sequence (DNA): TGTGCCAGCAGGCCAGGGCCGGGACTAGCATCCGCGAACACCGGGGAGCTGTTTTTT. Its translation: CASRPGPGLASANTGELFF.

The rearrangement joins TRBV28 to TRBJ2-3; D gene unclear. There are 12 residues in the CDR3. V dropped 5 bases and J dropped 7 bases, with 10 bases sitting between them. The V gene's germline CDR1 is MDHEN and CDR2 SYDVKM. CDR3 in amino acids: CASSLWVNTQYF. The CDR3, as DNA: TGTGCCAGCAGTCTTTGGGTAAATACGCAGTATTTT.

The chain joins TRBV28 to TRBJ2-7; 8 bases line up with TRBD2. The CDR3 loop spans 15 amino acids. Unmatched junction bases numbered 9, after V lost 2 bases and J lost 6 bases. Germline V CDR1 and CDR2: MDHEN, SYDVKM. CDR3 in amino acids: CASSLPGLGMGEQYF. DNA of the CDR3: TGTGCCAGCAGTTTACCGGGACTAGGCATGGGCGAGCAGTACTTC.

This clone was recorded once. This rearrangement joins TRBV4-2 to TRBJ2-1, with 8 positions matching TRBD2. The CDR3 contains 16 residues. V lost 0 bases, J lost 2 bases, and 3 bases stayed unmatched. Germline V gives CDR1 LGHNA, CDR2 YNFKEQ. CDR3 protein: CASSQEPGLAYNEQFF. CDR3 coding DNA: TGTGCCAGCAGCCAAGAACCGGGACTAGCCTACAATGAGCAGTTCTTC.

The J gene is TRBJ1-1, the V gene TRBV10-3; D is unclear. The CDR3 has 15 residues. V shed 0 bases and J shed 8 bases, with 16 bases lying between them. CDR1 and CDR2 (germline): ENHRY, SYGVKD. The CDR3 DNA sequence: TGTGCCATCAGTGAGTCCCTCGACCAATTTCGGGAAGCTTTCTTT. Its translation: CAISESLDQFREAFF.

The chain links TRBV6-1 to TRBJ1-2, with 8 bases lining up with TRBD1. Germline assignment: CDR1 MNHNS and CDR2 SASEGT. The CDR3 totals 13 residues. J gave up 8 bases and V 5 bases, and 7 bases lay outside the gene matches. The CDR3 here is CASSTTGAQGYTF. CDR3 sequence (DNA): TGTGCCAGCAGTACGACAGGGGCTCAGGGCTACACCTTC.

CDR3 in DNA: TGCGCCAGCAGCCAAGATTGGCTAACCTACGAGCAGTACTTC. Translation: CASSQDWLTYEQYF. The chain is built from TRBV4-3 and TRBJ2-7; D gene uncertain. CDR3 size: 14 residues. Trimming cost V 0 bases and J 2 bases, with 8 bases left between them. Germline V gives CDR1 LGHNA, CDR2 YSLEER.

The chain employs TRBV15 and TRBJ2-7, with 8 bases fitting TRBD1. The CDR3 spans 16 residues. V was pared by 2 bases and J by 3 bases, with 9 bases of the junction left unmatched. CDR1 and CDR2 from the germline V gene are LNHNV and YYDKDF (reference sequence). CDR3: CATSRSLDRALYEQYF. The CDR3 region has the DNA TGTGCCACCAGCAGATCTTTGGACAGGGCCCTCTACGAGCAGTACTTC.